This passage covers 10 T cell receptor beta chains from one sample sequenced in a study of T cell changes during pregnancy in multiple sclerosis. Measured with immunoSEQ multiplex PCR; TCRdb has only the in-frame clones, and not every one. Altogether some 54,000 clones are present, 93% being singletons, with the ten largest covering under 2%. Specimen: peripheral blood, collected after pregnancy. These receptors all stem from a female donor with multiple sclerosis, enrolled in a pregnancy study.

The chain combines TRBV19 with TRBJ2-1; 10 bases map to TRBD2. The germline gives CDR1 LNHDA, CDR2 SQIVND (reference sequence). Trimming removed 4 bases from V and 0 bases from J; junction bases left unmatched: 3. There are 16 residues in the CDR3. CDR3 sequence: CASSKLAGVSYNEQFF. The CDR3 DNA follows: TGTGCCAGTAGTAAGCTAGCGGGAGTCTCCTACAATGAGCAGTTCTTC. Full variable domain (rest looked up from reference TRBV19 and TRBJ2-1): DGGITQSPKYLFRKEGQNVTLSCEQNLNHDAMYWYRQDPGQGLRLIYYSQIVNDFQKGDIAEGYSVSREKKESFPLTVTSAQKNPTAFYLCASSKLAGVSYNEQFFGPGTRLTVL.

In nucleotides, the CDR3 is TGTGCCAGCAGCTTATTGTCGGGAGGGCTCACAGATACGCAGTATTTT. Translating gives CASSLLSGGLTDTQYF. V usage is TRBV7-3 and J usage is TRBJ2-3; 8 bases align to TRBD2. CDR1 is SGHTA and CDR2 is FQGTGA in the germline V gene. With V trimmed by 2 bases and J by 2 bases, 6 bases remained unmatched. The CDR3 is 16 amino acids.

This CDR3 is CASSLSDIRSYNEQFF. Here the CDR3 DNA reads TGTGCCAGCAGTTTATCAGACATTAGATCCTACAATGAGCAGTTCTTC. V gene TRBV27 combines with J gene TRBJ2-1; D gene ambiguous. V lost 0 bases to trimming and J lost 1 base, with 10 bases between them. The CDR3 consists of 16 residues. Germline V gene data show CDR1 as MNHEY and CDR2 as SMNVEV (reference sequence).

In DNA, the CDR3 is TGTGCCAGCAGCTTAACAGGGACAGGGCTAGGCAATCAGCCCCAGCATTTT. This sequence encodes CASSLTGTGLGNQPQHF. The rearrangement uses TRBV7-4 and TRBJ1-5, with 9 bases identical to TRBD1. CDR1 and CDR2 (germline): SGHVT, SQSDAQ. V shed 2 bases, J shed 2 bases, and the junction held 7 bases outside the gene matches. The CDR3 covers 17 residues. Complete variable domain (other parts from reference TRBV7-4 and TRBJ1-5): GAGVSQSPRYKVAKRGRDVALRCDSISGHVTLYWYRQTLGQGSEVLTYSQSDAQRDKSGRPSGRFSAERPERSVSTLKIQRTEQGDSAVYLCASSLTGTGLGNQPQHFGDGTRLSIL.

CDR3 region: CASSQGVLIREQYF. CDR3 nucleotide sequence: TGCGCCAGCAGCCAAGGGGTATTAATCAGGGAGCAGTACTTC. The rearrangement uses TRBV4-1 and TRBJ2-7, with D unclear. V lost 1 base to trimming and J lost 7 bases, with 14 bases between them. CDR1 is MGHRA and CDR2 is YSYEKL in the germline V gene. The CDR3 is 14 residues long.

This clone appeared a single time. V usage is TRBV28 and J usage is TRBJ2-3, with 11 bases aligning to TRBD2. This CDR3 contains 20 residues. Trimming cost V 4 bases and J 2 bases; bases outside gene matches: 17. Germline lookup yields CDR1 MDHEN and CDR2 SYDVKM. The chain's CDR3 is CASSSTEPGLAEGTTDTQYF. The CDR3 nucleotides are TGTGCCAGCAGTTCCACAGAACCGGGACTAGCGGAAGGGACCACAGATACGCAGTATTTT.

This clone has a single count. J is TRBJ1-1 and V is TRBV7-3; D might be TRBD1 (5 bases). The germline CDR1 and CDR2 sequences are SGHTA and FQGTGA. There are 13 residues in the CDR3. Trimming removed 4 bases at V and 1 base at J, with 7 bases between. CDR3 DNA sequence: TGTGCCAGCAGCTCAGACAGGAACACTGAAGCTTTCTTT. This sequence encodes CASSSDRNTEAFF.

V and J are TRBV5-1 and TRBJ2-2; 8 positions agree with TRBD2. Germline V gene lookup returns CDR1 SGHRS and CDR2 YFSETQ. CDR3 length: 16 amino acids. Trimming took 7 bases from V and 5 from J; bases not matched to a gene: 13. This CDR3 is CASSQGAGGMTGELFF. CDR3 in DNA: TGCGCCAGCTCCCAAGGCGCGGGAGGAATGACCGGGGAGCTGTTTTTT.

V gene TRBV30 combines with J gene TRBJ2-7, with 7 bases identical to TRBD2. Germline assignment: CDR1 GTSNPN and CDR2 SVGIG (reference sequence). CDR3 length: 13 amino acids. The junction had 4 bases not matched to a gene; V was cut back by 2 bases and J by 3 bases. CDR3 sequence reads: CAWSIGEGYEQYF. The CDR3 DNA follows: TGTGCCTGGAGTATCGGGGAGGGCTACGAGCAGTACTTC.

The chain links TRBV14 to TRBJ1-1, with D tentatively TRBD1 (6 bases). Germline assignment: CDR1 SGHDN and CDR2 FVKESK. The CDR3 covers 15 residues. The V end lost 5 bases, the J end lost 0 bases, and 13 bases lay between the germline ends. CDR3 sequence reads: CASSSSRGLNTEAFF. Here the CDR3 DNA reads TGTGCCAGCAGCTCATCGAGGGGGTTGAACACTGAAGCTTTCTTT.